These 10 T cell receptor beta chains were all obtained from the same sample, sequenced in a study of blood T cell repertoires in COVID-19. Sequencing used immunoSEQ multiplex PCR; TCRdb keeps in-frame clones, though not all of them. The sample includes some 510,000 clones, roughly 90% of them seen just once. Sequenced material: PBMCs or T cells enriched from blood (not recorded which). These receptors were collected from a woman in her thirties or forties who had recovered from COVID-19.

The J gene is TRBJ2-7, the V gene TRBV2; unclear D gene. The CDR3 is 12 amino acids. V gave up 9 bases and J gave up 1 base, with 10 bases separating them. Germline assignment: CDR1 SNHLY and CDR2 FYNNEI. The CDR3 bases are TGTGCCAGTAGCTCGGCATCCTACGAGCAGTACTTC. This codes for CASSSASYEQYF. The full variable domain, rest sourced from reference TRBV2 and TRBJ2-7, is EPEVTQTPSHQVTQMGQEVILRCVPISNHLYFYWYRQILGQKVEFLVSFYNNEISEKSEIFDDQFSVERPDGSNFTLKIRSTKLEDSAMYFCASSSASYEQYFGPGTRLTVT.

The chain is built from TRBV30 and TRBJ1-5; D may be TRBD1 (6 bases). The length of the CDR3 is 15 residues. The germline V and J ends were trimmed by 0 bases and 0 bases, with 9 bases remaining between them. Germline V gene data show CDR1 as GTSNPN and CDR2 as SVGIG (reference sequence). The CDR3 region has the DNA TGTGCCTGGAGTGTGGGGGCGATTAGCAATCAGCCCCAGCATTTT. It codes for CAWSVGAISNQPQHF.

The CDR3: CASSFHPSSGRGETQYF. In nucleotides, the CDR3 is TGTGCCAGCAGCTTCCATCCATCTAGCGGGAGGGGGGAGACCCAGTACTTC. V and J are TRBV11-2 and TRBJ2-5, with TRBD2 identical over 12 bases. The trim removed 3 bases at V and 5 bases at J, leaving 10 bases unmatched. This CDR3 is 17 amino acids long. Germline CDR1 and CDR2: SGHAT and FQNNGV.

The chain employs TRBV20-1 and TRBJ2-7; 8 bases agree with TRBD2. The CDR3 contains 13 residues. Germline CDR1 reads DFQATT; CDR2 reads SNEGSKA (reference sequence). J gave up 6 bases and V 3 bases, and 7 bases lay outside the gene matches. CDR3 nucleotides: TGCAGTGCTAGTCGGGAGGGATCAGGCGAGCAGTACTTC. Encoded protein: CSASREGSGEQYF.

V gene TRBV12-3 or TRBV12-4 combines with J gene TRBJ2-7, with D tentatively TRBD1 (6 bases). The CDR3 is 12 amino acids. The germline V and J ends were trimmed by 8 bases and 2 bases, with 10 bases remaining between them. CDR3 DNA sequence: TGTGCCAGCGGACAGAGCCCCTACGAGCAGTACTTC. It encodes CASGQSPYEQYF.

V is TRBV5-1 and J is TRBJ1-1; TRBD1 is a possible D gene (5 bases). The CDR3 sequence is 14 residues long. Germline V gene sequence: CDR1 SGHRS, CDR2 YFSETQ. Between the trimmed V and J ends, which lost 1 base and 0 bases, there was a span of 7 bases. This CDR3 reads CASSLSQVNTEAFF. For the CDR3, the DNA is TGCGCCAGCAGCTTGTCACAGGTGAACACTGAAGCTTTCTTT.

J is TRBJ2-5 and V is TRBV7-4; D possibly corresponds to TRBD2 (6 bases). Germline assignment: CDR1 SGHVT and CDR2 SQSDAQ. The CDR3 runs 15 residues. The V and J ends lost 1 base and 4 bases respectively, with 13 bases between them. Here the CDR3 reads CASSLGSGKPETQYF. As DNA, the CDR3 is TGTGCCAGCAGCTTAGGTAGCGGTAAGCCAGAGACCCAGTACTTC.

The gene calls are TRBV7-2 and TRBJ2-7, with 7 bases matching TRBD2. The V and J ends lost 0 bases and 0 bases, in that order; junction bases with no gene match: 8. Germline V gives CDR1 SGHTA, CDR2 FQGNSA. CDR3 length: 17 residues. The CDR3 region is CASSLAPWEGSSYEQYF. CDR3 coding DNA: TGTGCCAGCAGCTTAGCGCCCTGGGAGGGTAGCTCCTACGAGCAGTACTTC.

The genes are TRBV21-1 and TRBJ2-7; the D call of TRBD1 is as the table states it, not checked on the DNA. TRBV21-1 is described as a pseudogene. The CDR3 length is 14 residues. This chain's CDR3 is CASSHRQGAYEQYF. CDR3 in DNA: TGTGCCAGCAGTCATAGACAGGGAGCCTACGAGCAGTACTTC.

This chain joins TRBV9 and TRBJ2-1, with unresolved D. The CDR3 length is 13 residues. The V gene's germline CDR1 is SGDLS and CDR2 YYNGEE. Trimming cost V 4 bases and J 11 bases, with 16 bases left between them. This chain's CDR3 is CASSRPGEAQQFF. The CDR3 nucleotides read TGTGCCAGCAGCCGACCGGGTGAGGCGCAGCAGTTCTTC.